Reported below is one TCR beta chain. This record belongs to a study of blood T cell repertoires in COVID-19. Looking at the study overall: Both acute and convalescent COVID-19 samples were obtained from the United States, Italy and Spain. From T cells, B-cell-depleted T cells, or PBMCs came the material, which was cDNA or gDNA.

Per the original data handling: Reference gene primer amplification yielded estimated nucleated cell counts. Profiling relied on immunoSEQ multiplex PCR, and the TCRdb table lists in-frame clones only, not all of them. The V and J calls and clone size were taken over from that table, and D and trimming were inferred from the DNA. The sample contains fewer than 250,000 clones, about 88% of which appear only once. Germline CDR1 is MNHEY and CDR2 is SVGEGT. Trimming at V came to 0 bases and at J to 0 bases, leaving 9 bases not matched to a gene. The CDR3 length is 20 residues. The V and J genes are TRBV6-2 or TRBV6-3 and TRBJ1-6; 9 nucleotides line up with TRBD1. The sample was peripheral blood. The TCR originated in a human donor in a cohort sampled during active COVID-19. The CDR3 here is CASSYSGQGSSSSYNSPLHF. In nucleotides, the CDR3 is TGTGCCAGCAGTTACTCCGGACAGGGGTCCTCGTCCTCCTATAATTCACCCCTCCACTTT.